One sample yielded the 13 T cell receptor beta chains listed below, sequenced in a study of T cells expressing NK-cell markers. Reprocessing the 5' RACE reads, TCRdb reports a single entry for every CDR3 protein and omits DNA. The sample features over 250,000 distinct CDR3 sequences, with 4% to 5% in its top ten. Sequences were obtained from blood T cells: a sorted CD56 or NKG2C T cell subset, CD4+ or CD8+ T cells, or bulk PBMC T cells (not recorded which). All receptors derive from a woman between 18 and 69 years old in good health.

V is TRBV18 and J is TRBJ2-1; TCRdb lists TRBD2, though no DNA is available to test this call. The CDR3 extends over 14 amino acids. Germline V CDR1 and CDR2: KGHSH, LQKENI. This chain's CDR3 is CASSPGRRGNEQFF.

J is TRBJ1-1 and V is TRBV7-9. Germline-derived CDR1 and CDR2 are SEHNR and FQNEAQ (reference sequence). This CDR3 has 16 residues. The CDR3 sequence: CASSPQSTGTNTEAFF.

The chain recombines TRBV7-2 with TRBJ1-2; TCRdb indicates TRBD1, and absent DNA this call remains unverified. Looked up from germline, CDR1 is SGHTA and CDR2 is FQGNSA. The CDR3 loop spans 14 amino acids. CDR3: CASSYHGGAGGYTF.

The rearrangement links TRBV6-2 or TRBV6-3 to TRBJ1-6; TCRdb's D call of TRBD1 is untestable without DNA. The CDR3 has 15 amino acids. Germline V lookup: CDR1 MNHEY, CDR2 SVGEGT. CDR3 protein: CASSDRTGPISPLHF.

The chain links TRBV4-2 to TRBJ2-1; TCRdb selects TRBD1, and the lack of DNA leaves this call unchecked. The germline V gene has CDR1 LGHNA and CDR2 YNFKEQ. This CDR3 is 19 amino acids long. The CDR3 protein is CASSHQLHAPGQVYNEQFF.

The rearrangement uses TRBV25-1 and TRBJ2-1; TCRdb calls TRBD2, which cannot be checked without DNA. Germline loops: CDR1 MGHDK, CDR2 SYGVNS. This CDR3 comprises 13 residues. The CDR3 loop is CASSDPPTARQFF.

The chain recombines TRBV7-2 with TRBJ2-1; the TCRdb call, TRBD1, lacks DNA for checking. The V gene's germline CDR1 is SGHTA and CDR2 FQGNSA. The CDR3 length is 15 residues. This CDR3 reads CASSLYPTGLNEQFF. The full variable domain, completed using reference TRBV7-2 and TRBJ2-1, is GAGVSQSPSNKVTEKGKDVELRCDPISGHTALYWYRQSLGQGLEFLIYFQGNSAPDKSGLPSDRFSAERTGGSVSTLTIQRTQQEDSAVYLCASSLYPTGLNEQFFGPGTRLTVL.

The chain recombines TRBV4-3 with TRBJ2-5; no DNA is available, so the TRBD2 call from TCRdb remains unchecked. The length of the CDR3 is 16 residues. Germline lookup yields CDR1 LGHNA and CDR2 YSLEER. The CDR3 protein is CASSQGLAGYQETQYF.

The chain uses TRBV5-1 and TRBJ1-1; TCRdb reports TRBD1, a call that lacks DNA to check it against. The CDR3 is 16 residues long. The germline CDR1 and CDR2 sequences are SGHRS and YFSETQ. The CDR3 loop is CASTLPTGGRDTEAFF.

V usage is TRBV7-2 and J usage is TRBJ2-7; TCRdb's D gene call, TRBD1, goes unchecked for lack of DNA. The length of the CDR3 is 12 residues. The germline CDR1 and CDR2 sequences are SGHTA and FQGNSA. CDR3: CASSFVPGEQYF.

V usage is TRBV7-2 and J usage is TRBJ2-2; TCRdb's D gene call, TRBD1, goes unchecked for lack of DNA. Per germline, CDR1 SGHTA and CDR2 FQGNSA. CDR3 length: 15 residues. CDR3: CASSSPRQFTGELFF.

V gene TRBV12-3 or TRBV12-4 combines with J gene TRBJ1-1. The CDR3 spans 15 residues. The chain's CDR3 is CASSLTGIGVAEAFF.

CDR3 loop: CASSFRGATSHPYEQYF. This chain links TRBV27 with TRBJ2-7; the TCRdb D gene call, TRBD1, has no DNA to confirm it. This CDR3 is built from 17 residues. The germline V gene has CDR1 MNHEY and CDR2 SMNVEV (reference sequence).